This is a list of T cell receptor beta chains from one sample in a study of T cells in Graves' hyperthyroidism and ophthalmopathy. TCRdb ran MiXCR on the multiplex PCR reads and lists one entry per CDR3 protein. This sample has approximately 700,000 distinct CDR3 sequences, with roughly 17% found just once. The sample comprised blood. Every receptor here comes from a man aged 18 to 35 with Graves' hyperthyroidism. The CDR3 runs from the conserved cysteine through the conserved F or W. D genes are given only for firm matches. For some rows the clone size is stated as once, few or many, or as a class when expanded; others skip it.

j_call d_call v_call clone_size cdr3_aa cdr3_nt
TRBJ2-3 TRBD2 TRBV28 NA CDPFPGGGGPAGTDTQYF TGTGATCCATTTCCGGGGGGGGGGGGGCCGGCCGGCACAGATACGCAGTATTTT
TRBJ1-5 NA TRBV7-7 few CASSLVGGPLNQPQHF TGTGCCAGCAGCTTAGTGGGAGGGCCGCTCAATCAGCCCCAGCATTTT
TRBJ2-7 TRBD1 TRBV2 many CASSTKTGSSEQYF TGTGCCAGCAGTACGAAGACAGGGTCCTCCGAGCAGTACTTC
TRBJ2-1 NA TRBV6-1 NA CASTSLGGNEQFF TGTGCCAGCACCTCACTCGGCGGGAATGAGCAGTTCTTC
TRBJ1-6 NA TRBV7-8 many CASSPYTGNKASYNSPLHF TGTGCCAGCAGCCCTTATACAGGGAATAAGGCCTCCTATAATTCACCCCTCCACTTT
TRBJ1-1 NA TRBV19 NA CASRWGLLSAEAFF TGTGCCAGTAGATGGGGGCTCCTCAGCGCTGAAGCTTTCTTT
TRBJ2-6 NA TRBV30 many CAWSVPAGQSSGANVLTF TGTGCCTGGAGTGTACCTGCAGGGCAGAGCTCTGGGGCCAACGTCCTGACTTTC
TRBJ2-3 NA TRBV7-8 many CASSLIGRATDTQYF TGTGCCAGCAGCTTAATCGGGAGAGCCACAGATACGCAGTATTTT
TRBJ2-2 TRBD2 TRBV6-6 many CASSYGLAGWAGELFF TGTGCCAGCAGTTACGGACTAGCGGGATGGGCCGGGGAGCTGTTTTTT
TRBJ2-7 TRBD1 TRBV9 NA CASSVAGQAYEQYF TGTGCCAGCAGCGTAGCTGGACAGGCCTACGAGCAGTACTTC
TRBJ2-7 NA TRBV6-1 many CASSPSGTLYEQYF TGTGCCAGCAGTCCTTCCGGGACGTTGTACGAGCAGTACTTC
TRBJ2-5 TRBD2 TRBV5-1 NA CASSFLAGAEETQYF TGCGCCAGCAGCTTTCTAGCGGGAGCGGAGGAGACCCAGTACTTC
TRBJ2-2 NA TRBV15 NA CATSRVGGPANTGELFF TGTGCCACCAGCAGAGTGGGGGGTCCCGCGAACACCGGGGAGCTGTTTTTT
TRBJ2-7 TRBD1 TRBV5-1 NA CASSLDRGGTYEQYF TGCGCCAGCAGCTTGGACAGGGGCGGCACCTACGAGCAGTACTTC
TRBJ2-3 NA TRBV9 NA CASSVDIAPTDTQYF TGTGCCAGCAGCGTAGATATAGCTCCCACAGATACGCAGTATTTT
TRBJ2-7 TRBD2 TRBV6-2/TRBV6-3 NA CASSYSPSGSSDEQYF TGTGCCAGCAGTTACTCGCCTAGCGGGAGCTCCGACGAGCAGTACTTC
TRBJ2-7 NA TRBV20-1 few CSAKNPSYEQYF TGCAGTGCAAAGAATCCCTCCTACGAGCAGTACTTC
TRBJ1-2 TRBD1 TRBV5-4 NA CASSLGQGVIYGYTF TGTGCCAGCAGCCTAGGACAGGGGGTGATCTATGGCTACACCTTC
TRBJ1-1 NA TRBV28 NA CASSSWTVNTEAFF TGTGCCAGCAGTTCTTGGACGGTGAACACTGAAGCTTTCTTT
TRBJ2-3 TRBD2 TRBV11-2 many CASSIPLAGSTDTQYF TGTGCCAGCAGCATCCCACTAGCGGGGAGCACAGATACGCAGTATTTT
TRBJ2-1 NA TRBV6-1 once CASSPSIAGYNEQFF TGTGCCAGCAGCCCCTCGATCGCCGGGTACAATGAGCAGTTCTTC
TRBJ2-7 NA TRBV5-5 NA CASSLGTRSTDYEQYF TGTGCCAGCAGCTTGGGCACGAGGTCCACAGACTACGAGCAGTACTTC
TRBJ1-2 TRBD1 TRBV12-3/TRBV12-4 NA CASSLVGGYHYGYTF TGTGCCAGCAGTTTAGTAGGGGGCTATCACTATGGCTACACCTTC
TRBJ1-6 NA TRBV11-2 few CASSQNGGGRSPLHF TGTGCCAGCAGCCAAAATGGGGGGGGCCGTTCACCCCTCCACTTT
TRBJ1-2 NA TRBV19 NA CASSIGPENYGYTF TGTGCCAGTAGTATTGGTCCGGAAAACTATGGCTACACCTTC
TRBJ2-5 NA TRBV11-3 many CASSLAGTVQETQYF TGTGCCAGCAGCTTGGCCGGGACGGTCCAAGAGACCCAGTACTTC
TRBJ2-5 TRBD2 TRBV28 many CASSLGLAGPEETQYF TGTGCCAGCAGTCTCGGACTAGCGGGCCCGGAGGAGACCCAGTACTTC
TRBJ1-2 NA TRBV9 few CASSRNRVGYTF TGTGCCAGCTCTCGAAACAGGGTTGGCTACACCTTC
TRBJ2-5 NA TRBV28 many CASSRQGGKTRETQYF TGTGCCAGCAGCCGACAGGGAGGGAAGACTAGGGAGACCCAGTACTTC